The clone carrying this T cell receptor (beta chain) has a single count. The data derive from a study of cytomegalovirus exposure and HLA in healthy donors. This CDR3 has 14 amino acids. Germline CDR1 and CDR2: GTSNPN and SVGIG (reference sequence). The junction had 4 bases not matched to a gene; V was cut back by 3 bases and J by 4 bases. The PCR had 60 Vbeta and 13 Jbeta primers. Using immunoSEQ multiplex PCR, the repertoire was profiled, and TCRdb retains in-frame clones only, with some absent. Among 150,000 to 200,000 clones listed, around 81% were seen once. The specimen sequenced was PBMCs. This clonotype was sampled from a woman aged 25 to 39 in good health and CMV-seronegative. V usage is TRBV30 and J usage is TRBJ2-1; TRBD2 agrees at 9 bases. DNA of the CDR3: TGTGCCTGGAGGACTAGCGGCGTATACAATGAGCAGTTCTTC. Amino acids: CAWRTSGVYNEQFF. Filled out from reference TRBV30 and TRBJ2-1, the complete variable domain reads SQTIHQWPATLVQPVGSPLSLECTVEGTSNPNLYWYRQAAGRGLQLLFYSVGIGQISSEVPQNLSASRPQDRQFILSSKKLLLSDSGFYLCAWRTSGVYNEQFFGPGTRLTVL.